These 25 T cell receptor beta chains were all obtained from the same sample, sequenced in a study of T cells in Graves' hyperthyroidism and ophthalmopathy. Regions amplified from RNA transcripts were the TCR beta CDR3 regions. The study used the HTBI primer set for a first-round RT-PCR of the TCR CDR3. TCRdb reprocessed the multiplex PCR reads via MiXCR and lists one record per CDR3 protein. The data show about 400,000 distinct CDR3 sequences, 12% to 15% seen once. Sequenced: blood. Receptors were obtained from a woman aged 55-70 years with Graves' ophthalmopathy.

This chain connects TRBV10-1 to TRBJ2-1; 12 positions agree with TRBD1. This CDR3 has 22 residues. V trimming: 6 bases; J trimming: 2 bases; junction bases outside the gene matches: 23. Germline V CDR1 and CDR2: WNHNN, SYGVQD (reference sequence). CDR3 sequence (DNA): TGCGCCAGCAGCCCCACGGGACAGGGGGCCCCTTGCCCTTGGACTACCTACAATGAGCAGTTCTTC. This encodes CASSPTGQGAPCPWTTYNEQFF.

The chain combines TRBV19 with TRBJ1-5; D might be TRBD1 (6 bases). CDR3 size: 13 residues. Deletions cut 4 bases from V and 11 bases from J, with 15 bases between. Germline V gives CDR1 LNHDA, CDR2 SQIVND (reference sequence). The CDR3 DNA follows: TGTGCCAGTAGTAATCAACAGGGAGGGACCCAGCATTTT. This translates into CASSNQQGGTQHF.

This clonotype was counted at least ten times. The rearrangement joins TRBV7-6 to TRBJ2-1; no clear D. V was clipped by 5 bases and J by 10 bases, with 12 bases between them. The CDR3 length is 12 residues. Per germline, CDR1 SGHVS and CDR2 FNYEAQ. Written as DNA, the CDR3 is TGTGCCAGCAGCCTCCAGAGAGGCGAGCAGTTCTTC. This gives the protein CASSLQRGEQFF.

A few counts support this clonotype. This chain connects TRBV7-9 to TRBJ1-3, with D unresolved. The V gene's germline CDR1 is SEHNR and CDR2 FQNEAQ (reference sequence). Trimming pared 5 bases from V and 1 base from J, leaving 6 bases between. The CDR3 is made up of 13 amino acids. The CDR3 nucleotides are TGTGCCAGCAGCCGGGTATCTGGAAACACCATATATTTT. Translation gives CASSRVSGNTIYF.

This clonotype was counted many times. This chain connects TRBV7-2 to TRBJ1-1; D gene ambiguous. Trimming left V 1 base short and J 1 base short, with 13 bases between. The CDR3 length is 16 residues. Per germline, CDR1 SGHTA and CDR2 FQGNSA. The CDR3 spells CASSLVRVGPNTEAFF. The DNA for the CDR3 is TGTGCCAGCAGCTTAGTGCGGGTTGGCCCGAACACTGAAGCTTTCTTT.

This clonotype was recorded many times. The gene calls are TRBV11-2 and TRBJ1-5; no reliable D call. This CDR3 spans 16 amino acids. Trimming took 1 base from V and 2 from J, leaving 12 bases between them. The germline CDR1 and CDR2 sequences are SGHAT and FQNNGV. Here the CDR3 reads CASSLGVGAGNQPQHF. The DNA for the CDR3 is TGTGCCAGCAGCTTAGGAGTCGGCGCTGGCAATCAGCCCCAGCATTTT.

This clonotype occurred many times. The rearrangement uses TRBV30 and TRBJ2-2; no firm D call. The CDR3 totals 14 residues. Germline CDR1 and CDR2: GTSNPN and SVGIG (reference sequence). The V end was cut by 2 bases, the J end by 3 bases, with 10 bases between. The CDR3 DNA sequence: TGTGCCTGGAGTCTAGTGACCTACACCGGGGAGCTGTTTTTT. Its protein product is CAWSLVTYTGELFF.

This clonotype was counted many times. This sequence joins TRBV29-1 and TRBJ1-6, with 7 bases identical to TRBD1. The CDR3 spans 13 residues. J was trimmed by 10 bases and V by 4 bases; bases with no gene match: 7. Germline V lookup: CDR1 SQVTM, CDR2 ANQGSEA. The CDR3 loop reads CSVVDRVGSPLHF. CDR3 coding DNA: TGCAGCGTTGTTGACAGGGTGGGCTCACCCCTCCACTTT. The full variable domain, rest sourced from reference TRBV29-1 and TRBJ1-6, is SAVISQKPSRDICQRGTSLTIQCQVDSQVTMMFWYRQQPGQSLTLIATANQGSEATYESGFVIDKFPISRPNLTFSTLTVSNMSPEDSSIYLCSVVDRVGSPLHFGNGTRLTVT.

This clonotype appeared many times. The gene calls are TRBV3-1 and TRBJ2-3; D ambiguous. Germline V gene lookup returns CDR1 LGHDT and CDR2 YNNKEL (reference sequence). V dropped 4 bases and J dropped 1 base, with 18 bases sitting between them. CDR3 size: 17 residues. Here the CDR3 DNA reads TGTGCCAGCAGCCGGCGGCAACTCACTTCCGGCACAGATACGCAGTATTTT. It specifies CASSRRQLTSGTDTQYF.

This clonotype showed up many times. V gene TRBV7-9 combines with J gene TRBJ2-7, with unresolved D. Looked up from germline, CDR1 is SEHNR and CDR2 is FQNEAQ (reference sequence). The V gene lost 5 bases and the J gene lost 6 bases, with 17 bases spanning the gap. This CDR3 spans 14 amino acids. DNA for the CDR3: TGTGCCAGCAGCCCCAGGAGTCCCGGCCTCGAGCAGTACTTC. It codes for CASSPRSPGLEQYF.

This clonotype was found many times. This chain uses TRBV20-1 with TRBJ1-1; TRBD1 agrees at 7 bases. The germline gives CDR1 DFQATT, CDR2 SNEGSKA (reference sequence). The CDR3 extends over 15 amino acids. The ends lost 5 bases at V and 3 bases at J; junction bases unmatched: 12. The CDR3 sequence: CSAPPRGKGYTEAFF. The CDR3 bases are TGCAGTGCTCCGCCCAGGGGGAAGGGGTACACTGAAGCTTTCTTT.

This clonotype was observed many times. The chain has TRBV11-2 and TRBJ2-5; D is undetermined. V dropped 1 base and J dropped 5 bases, with 14 bases sitting between them. The CDR3 spans 15 residues. The V gene's germline CDR1 is SGHAT and CDR2 FQNNGV. CDR3 sequence reads: CASSLVLVSPETQYF. For the CDR3, the DNA is TGTGCCAGCAGCTTAGTTCTAGTCAGCCCTGAGACCCAGTACTTC. The variable domain in full, completed from reference TRBV11-2 and TRBJ2-5, reads EAGVAQSPRYKIIEKRQSVAFWCNPISGHATLYWYQQILGQGPKLLIQFQNNGVVDDSQLPKDRFSAERLKGVDSTLKIQPAKLEDSAVYLCASSLVLVSPETQYFGPGTRLLVL.

The sample holds a few counts of this clonotype. One junction end does not reproduce the germline sequence, and a read error may be involved. This chain connects TRBV3-1 to TRBJ2-2; a possible D gene is TRBD2 (5 bases). Germline V CDR1 and CDR2: LGHDT, YNNKEL (reference sequence). The CDR3 contains 13 residues. The CDR3 protein is CASSQSHTGELVF. CDR3 sequence (DNA): TGTGCCAGCAGCCAAAGTCATACCGGGGAGCTGGTTTTT. The full variable domain, in which reference TRBV3-1 and TRBJ2-2 provide the parts outside the CDR3, is DTAVSQTPKYLVTQMGNDKSIKCEQNLGHDTMYWYKQDSKKFLKIMFSYNNKELIINETVPNRFSPKSPDKAHLNLHINSLELGDSAVYFCASSQSHTGELVFGEGSRLTVL.

This sequence joins TRBV7-2 and TRBJ1-1; possible D gene TRBD1, 5 bases. The V gene's germline CDR1 is SGHTA and CDR2 FQGNSA. This CDR3 spans 12 amino acids. Trimming removed 4 bases at V and 7 bases at J, with 10 bases between. CDR3 in DNA: TGTGCCAGCAGCTCGGGGGGGGTTGAAGCTTTCTTT. Amino acids: CASSSGGVEAFF.

This clonotype has only a few counts. V gene TRBV19 combines with J gene TRBJ1-2; the match to TRBD1 covers 7 bases. The CDR3 runs to 14 residues. Per the germline V gene, CDR1 is LNHDA and CDR2 is SQIVND (reference sequence). V lost 10 bases and J lost 6; bases outside the gene matches: 14. The CDR3 region is CATGTALLGNGYTF. Here the CDR3 DNA reads TGTGCCACTGGGACAGCGCTATTGGGGAATGGCTACACCTTC.

On this clonotype: One junction end disagrees with the germline gene, perhaps due to a read error. The chain links TRBV18 to TRBJ1-2; 7 bases agree with TRBD1. The germline V gene encodes CDR1 KGHSH and CDR2 LQKENI. The CDR3 extends over 16 amino acids. CDR3 nucleotide sequence: TGTGCCGGCTCACCACAAATCAGGGGGAATGACTATGGCTACACCTTC. It specifies CAGSPQIRGNDYGYTF.

This clonotype was seen at least ten times. V gene TRBV5-1 combines with J gene TRBJ2-7; D might be TRBD1 or TRBD2, each matching 5 bases. In germline, CDR1 is SGHRS, CDR2 YFSETQ. V was pared by 4 bases and J by 5 bases, with 13 bases between. The CDR3 spans 13 residues. The DNA for the CDR3 is TGCGCCAGCAGCCGTAGCGAGGGACACGAGCAGTACTTC. Its translation is CASSRSEGHEQYF. The full variable domain, its missing parts supplied by reference TRBV5-1 and TRBJ2-7, is KAGVTQTPRYLIKTRGQQVTLSCSPISGHRSVSWYQQTPGQGLQFLFEYFSETQRNKGNFPGRFSGRQFSNSRSEMNVSTLELGDSALYLCASSRSEGHEQYFGPGTRLTVT.

This clonotype was found many times. The J gene is TRBJ1-4, the V gene TRBV5-5; D is undetermined. This CDR3 has 14 amino acids. Germline values: CDR1 SGHKS, CDR2 YYEKEE (reference sequence). Trimming stripped 4 bases from V and 4 bases from J, with 11 bases between. In DNA, the CDR3 is TGTGCCAGCAGCGCGGGCGTGGGTAATGAAAAACTGTTTTTT. Its translation: CASSAGVGNEKLFF.

This clonotype occurred many times. This chain links TRBV10-3 with TRBJ1-4; unclear D gene. V lost 3 bases and J 7 bases, leaving 12 bases between the germline ends. Germline loops: CDR1 ENHRY, CDR2 SYGVKD. CDR3 length: 14 amino acids. The CDR3 DNA reads as TGTGCCATCAGTGATGGGAGGGAGGGTGAAAAACTGTTTTTT. Amino acid sequence: CAISDGREGEKLFF.

This clonotype was seen a few times. This sequence joins TRBV3-1 and TRBJ2-3, with 12 bases matching TRBD2. CDR3 length: 15 residues. The ends lost 1 base at V and 6 bases at J; junction bases unmatched: 2. Germline CDR1 is LGHDT and CDR2 is YNNKEL (reference sequence). CDR3 in DNA: TGTGCCAGCAGCCAAGGGACTAGCGGGGCCGATACGCAGTATTTT. It specifies CASSQGTSGADTQYF.

This clonotype has ten or more counts. The V gene is TRBV28, the J gene TRBJ2-7, with D tentatively TRBD1 (5 bases). The length of the CDR3 is 13 residues. Germline assignment: CDR1 MDHEN and CDR2 SYDVKM. V was pared by 1 base and J by 7 bases, with 11 bases between. CDR3 nucleotide sequence: TGTGCCAGCAGTTTATTACAGGTGGGGGAGCAGTACTTC. Translation: CASSLLQVGEQYF.

This clonotype was seen once. The genes are TRBV10-3 and TRBJ2-3; 10 positions match TRBD2. Trimming cost V 6 bases and J 1 base; bases outside gene matches: 4. The CDR3 sequence is 15 residues long. Per germline, CDR1 ENHRY and CDR2 SYGVKD. In DNA, the CDR3 is TGTGCCATCAGGGCTAGCGGGAGTGGCACAGATACGCAGTATTTT. Protein: CAIRASGSGTDTQYF.

The sample holds many counts of this clonotype. The V call is TRBV5-1, the J call TRBJ1-6, with D possibly TRBD1 on 5 matching bases. The V gene's germline CDR1 is SGHRS and CDR2 YFSETQ. This CDR3 is 17 amino acids long. V gave up 3 bases and J gave up 6 bases, with 19 bases separating them. CDR3 sequence: CASSWGRLGEINSPLHF. Written as DNA, the CDR3 is TGCGCCAGCAGCTGGGGGAGACTGGGGGAGATTAATTCACCCCTCCACTTT.

This clonotype has a count of ten or more. The chain links TRBV5-1 to TRBJ2-1, with 11 bases matching TRBD2. The length of the CDR3 is 15 residues. Germline V gene lookup returns CDR1 SGHRS and CDR2 YFSETQ. V gave up 5 bases and J gave up 7 bases; unmatched junction bases: 8. The CDR3 nucleotides read TGCGCCAGCAGAATAACTAGCGGGAGTCGGAATGAGCAGTTCTTC. Amino acid sequence: CASRITSGSRNEQFF.

This clonotype was seen ten or more times. The gene calls are TRBV2 and TRBJ2-1; the D is unclear. CDR1 and CDR2 (germline): SNHLY, FYNNEI. Deletions cut 4 bases from V and 4 bases from J, with 11 bases between. The CDR3 covers 14 residues. This CDR3 reads CASSGGPAYNEQFF. Here the CDR3 DNA reads TGTGCCAGCAGTGGAGGTCCCGCTTACAATGAGCAGTTCTTC.